These T cell receptor beta chains were read from a single sample in a study of cytomegalovirus exposure and HLA in healthy donors. TCRdb keeps only in-frame clones here, not all; method: immunoSEQ multiplex PCR. The repertoire consists of roughly 170,000 clones, with approximately 84% occurring once and the leading ten covering 4.5% to 5.5%. Sequencing was done on a sample of PBMCs. The receptors stem from a man aged 18 to 30 in good health and CMV-seronegative. The conserved cysteine and the conserved F or W are not part of the CDR3 here.

>TRBV30
AWNQGEISTDTQY
>TRBV7-6
ASSLDPGYEQY
>TRBV30
AWDRFNTGELF
>TRBV5-4
ASSFFLVHEQY
>TRBV7-2
ASGGRGSGANVLT
>TRBV13
ASSLLGSGRINEQF
>TRBV19
ASAGSLGVGRGLSGQPQH
>TRBV10-3
ASTKGGTGDYGYT
>TRBV7-9
ASSSPTNYGYT
>TRBV7-3
ASSPTGGSTGELF
>TRBV21-1
ARISTGMCGYT
>TRBV30
AWSSASNEQF
>TRBV5-1
ASSLPGGSEQF
>TRBV4-2
ASSQDAGWTGELF
>TRBV29-1
SVESAGNYNEQF
>TRBV19
ASTSYPGFENSPLH
>TRBV4-1
ASSHTGPGGEQY
>TRBV6-6
ASRGIQPPSGNTIY
>TRBV30
AWSVGGGRTTYNEQF
>TRBV2
ASSEQGWNEQF
>TRBV6-5
ASRPPGTGLYEQY
>TRBV4-1
ASSQRQGTYGYT
>TRBV27
ASTSRLAFHEQY
>TRBV6-5
ASSPTGRNQPQH
>TRBV5-1
ASSTGLISYNEQF
>TRBV18
ASRKPGFSNEKLF
>TRBV10-2
ASSSKAYNRGAF
>TRBV7-9
ASSTGGQETQY
>TRBV19
ASSIIAAEPIYEQY
>TRBV19
ASSGGGTQY
>TRBV29-1
SVDWYGDGTEAF
>TRBV7-6
ASSRTSGLQETQY
>TRBV7-9
ASSPGVSNTGELF
>TRBV6-1
ASRAGTGGNTEAF
>TRBV6-5
ASSQGNQPQH
>TRBV9
ASSVGLAEITDTQY
>TRBV19
ASHTGSDTGELF
>TRBV25-1
ASSVTETYEQY
>TRBV27
ASSTVQGYEQY
>TRBV6-6
ASSASLSYEQY
>TRBV5-4
ASHPGGRGQNSPLH